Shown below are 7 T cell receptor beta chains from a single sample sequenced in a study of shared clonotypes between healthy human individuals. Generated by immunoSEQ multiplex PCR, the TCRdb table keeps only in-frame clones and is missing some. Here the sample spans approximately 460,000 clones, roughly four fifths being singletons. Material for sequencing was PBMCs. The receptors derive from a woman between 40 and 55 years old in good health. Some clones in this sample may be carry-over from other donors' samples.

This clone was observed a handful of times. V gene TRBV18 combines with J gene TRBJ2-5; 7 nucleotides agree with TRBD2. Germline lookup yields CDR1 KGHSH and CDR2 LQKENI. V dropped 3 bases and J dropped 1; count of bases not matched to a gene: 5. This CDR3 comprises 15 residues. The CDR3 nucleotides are TGTGCCAGCTCACCCCTACTAGCGAGCCAAGAGACCCAGTACTTC. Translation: CASSPLLASQETQYF.

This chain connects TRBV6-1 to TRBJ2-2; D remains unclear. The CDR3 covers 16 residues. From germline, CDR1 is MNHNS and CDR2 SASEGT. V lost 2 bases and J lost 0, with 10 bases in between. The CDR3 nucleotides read TGTGCCAGCAGTGAATTTAGTGGGTCGAACACCGGGGAGCTGTTTTTT. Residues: CASSEFSGSNTGELFF.

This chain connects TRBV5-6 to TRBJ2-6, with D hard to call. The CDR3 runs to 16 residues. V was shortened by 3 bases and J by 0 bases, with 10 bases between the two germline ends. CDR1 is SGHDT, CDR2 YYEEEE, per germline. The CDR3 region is CASSSLPGSGANVLTF. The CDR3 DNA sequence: TGTGCCAGCAGCTCCCTACCCGGCTCTGGGGCCAACGTCCTGACTTTC.

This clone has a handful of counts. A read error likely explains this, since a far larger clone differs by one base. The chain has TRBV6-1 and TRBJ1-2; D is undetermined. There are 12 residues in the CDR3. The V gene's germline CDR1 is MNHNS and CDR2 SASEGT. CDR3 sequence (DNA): TGTGCCAGCAGTGCCAGGATGGGTGGCTGCACCTTC. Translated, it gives CASSARMGGCTF.

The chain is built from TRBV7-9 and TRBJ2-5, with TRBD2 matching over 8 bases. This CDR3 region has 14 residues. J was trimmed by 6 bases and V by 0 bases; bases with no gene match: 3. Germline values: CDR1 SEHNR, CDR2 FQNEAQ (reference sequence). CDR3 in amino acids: CASSLAAGGKTQYF. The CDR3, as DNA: TGTGCCAGCAGCTTAGCGGCGGGAGGAAAGACCCAGTACTTC.

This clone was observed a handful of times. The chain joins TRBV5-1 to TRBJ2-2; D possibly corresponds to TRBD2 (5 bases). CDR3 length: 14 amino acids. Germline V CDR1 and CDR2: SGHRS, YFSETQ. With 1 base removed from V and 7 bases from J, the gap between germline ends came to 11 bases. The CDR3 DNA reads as TGCGCCAGCAGCTTGCCGGGGTCGAACGGGGAGCTGTTTTTT. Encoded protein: CASSLPGSNGELFF.

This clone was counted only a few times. In DNA form, the CDR3 reads TGTGCCAGCAGTGATCGGCAGCCCGCAACTAATGAAAAACTGTTTTTT. It is translated as CASSDRQPATNEKLFF. V usage is TRBV2 and J usage is TRBJ1-4; D is unclear. CDR1 SNHLY and CDR2 FYNNEI come from the germline V gene. The CDR3 runs 16 residues. The V gene lost 3 bases and the J gene lost 0 bases, with 11 bases spanning the gap.